A selection of T cell receptor beta chains follows, all from one sample in a study of patients and donors after allogeneic stem cell transplantation. Each CDR3 protein gets one entry after TCRdb re-called the RT-PCR reads with MiXCR. The profile covers tens of thousands of distinct CDR3 sequences, with approximately 6.3% appearing a single time and about 32% taken by the ten largest. Sequenced input: blood, either unsorted or a sorted T cell fraction (not recorded which). Receptors were obtained from a human donor who was either an allogeneic HSCT recipient or a stem cell or donor lymphocyte infusion donor (not recorded which). It is not recorded whose cells these are; they may come from a transplant donor. Both conserved end residues are part of each CDR3. A D gene is named only where the DNA matches it firmly. Some rows have no size entry. The others give once, few or many, or a class for an expanded clone.

DNA,CDR3,length,J,V,size,D
TGTGCCAGCAGGGGTTCTAGCGGCCCGAGAGGTACGCAGTATTTT,CASRGSSGPRGTQYF,15,TRBJ2-3,TRBV11-2,.,TRBD2
TGCGCCAGCAGCCAAGTCGGTCAGCCCCAGCATTTT,CASSQVGQPQHF,12,TRBJ1-5,TRBV4-1,many,.
TGTGCCAGCTCACCCCTTGGCAGCGCATATAGCAATCAGCCCCAGCATTTT,CASSPLGSAYSNQPQHF,17,TRBJ1-5,TRBV18,.,.
TGTGCCACCAGCAGAGGGGCCAACACTGAAGCTTTCTTT,CATSRGANTEAFF,13,TRBJ1-1,TRBV15,many,.
TGTGCCAGCAGTGAAACCCGATCACCTTGGGACCGGAATGAGCAGTTCTTC,CASSETRSPWDRNEQFF,17,TRBJ2-1,TRBV25-1,.,.
TGTGCCAGCAGCTTATTCTCTGGAAACACCATATATTTT,CASSLFSGNTIYF,13,TRBJ1-3,TRBV7-2,many,.
TGTGCCAGCAGTGAAGCTATGACTCAACTCTCCTACAATGAGCAGTTCTTC,CASSEAMTQLSYNEQFF,17,TRBJ2-1,TRBV25-1,few,.
TGTGCCAGCAGCTTACAGGGGTTACCCCTCCACTTT,CASSLQGLPLHF,12,TRBJ1-6,TRBV5-5,many,TRBD1
TGTGCCAGCTCACACAGGGATAGCAATCAGCCCCAGCATTTT,CASSHRDSNQPQHF,14,TRBJ1-5,TRBV18,.,.
TGTGCCAGCTCACCACCGCATTCCTTCACTGAAGCTTTCTTT,CASSPPHSFTEAFF,14,TRBJ1-1,TRBV18,many,.